This T cell receptor beta chain came from a study of CD8 T cells in Susac syndrome. Study-wide points: The study recognized that the number of individuals in its TCR sequencing and HLA analysis was relatively small.

With random hexamers, reverse transcription was performed on about 0.45 to 1 ug of RNA. TCRdb re-analysed the immunoSEQ multiplex PCR reads in MiXCR, keeping a single row per CDR3 protein. The sample holds some 200,000 distinct CDR3 sequences, roughly 95% seen once. In the case of this clonotype: What it binds is unknown.

The CDR3 length is 13 residues. V was shortened by 2 bases and J by 3 bases, with 10 bases between the two germline ends. Germline-derived CDR1 and CDR2 are SQVTM and ANQGSEA. This receptor was taken from a human donor with multiple sclerosis. This chain links TRBV29-1 with TRBJ1-2; D gene ambiguous. The sequenced sample was CD4+ T cells from PBMCs. Written as DNA, the CDR3 is TGCAGCGTTGAATTGAGACCGGACTATGGCTACACCTTC. It is translated as CSVELRPDYGYTF.